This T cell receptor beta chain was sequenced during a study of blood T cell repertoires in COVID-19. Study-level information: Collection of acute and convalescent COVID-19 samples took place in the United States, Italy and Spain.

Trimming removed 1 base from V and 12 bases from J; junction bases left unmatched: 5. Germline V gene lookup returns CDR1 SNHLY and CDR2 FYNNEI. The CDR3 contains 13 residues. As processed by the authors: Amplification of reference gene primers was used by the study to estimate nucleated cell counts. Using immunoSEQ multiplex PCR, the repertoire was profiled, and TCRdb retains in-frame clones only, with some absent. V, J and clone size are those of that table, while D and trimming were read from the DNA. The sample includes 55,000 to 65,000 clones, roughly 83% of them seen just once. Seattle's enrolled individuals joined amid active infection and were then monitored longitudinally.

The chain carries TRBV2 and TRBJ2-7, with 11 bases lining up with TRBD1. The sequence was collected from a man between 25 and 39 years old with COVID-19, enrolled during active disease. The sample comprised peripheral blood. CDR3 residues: CASSEEGTGGWYF. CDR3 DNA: TGTGCCAGCAGTGAAGAGGGGACAGGGGGTTGGTACTTC.